This TCR beta chain was sequenced in a study of patients and donors after allogeneic stem cell transplantation (dated by TCRdb to 2020 to 2022). Reading the germline V gene (reference sequence) gives CDR1 MNHEY and CDR2 SMNVEV. V is trimmed back by 3 bases and J by 0 bases, and the junction contains 9 bases that no gene match accounts for. From its cysteine to its phenylalanine, the CDR3 spans 17 amino acids. Here the CDR3 DNA is all that survives: 51 bases in frame from base 1. Details on this clonotype: Its antigen specificity is not known. No per-base quality is available; no much larger clone lies one base away.

The library was prepared using RT-PCR. Instrument used: NextSeq 550. TCRdb itself trimmed the public reads at Q25 with fastp, ran MiXCR and retained productive beta chains. Rows matching on CDR3 protein sequence are summarized as one entry with the most common DNA and genes. In this sample the table shows 150,000 or so distinct CDR3 sequences, more than 20% of which occur a single time. Jointly, the top ten make up roughly 27% of the sample. The sequence was collected from a human donor who was either an allogeneic HSCT recipient or a stem cell or donor lymphocyte infusion donor (not recorded which). It is not recorded whose cells these are; they may come from a transplant donor. This chain joins TRBV27 to TRBJ2-3, with 7 bases aligning to TRBD2. The sequenced sample was blood, either unsorted or a sorted T cell fraction (not recorded which). The DNA reads TGTGCCAGCAGTTTCAACCCTAGCGGCACTAGCACAGATACGCAGTATTTT. This sequence encodes CASSFNPSGTSTDTQYF.